Shown below are 32 T cell receptor beta chains from a single sample sequenced in a study of cytomegalovirus exposure and HLA in healthy donors. Both 60 Vbeta primers and 13 Jbeta primers went into the PCR. This table comes from immunoSEQ multiplex PCR, and its TCRdb copy is limited to in-frame clones, with some not included. Among 110,000 to 150,000 clones listed, roughly 80% were seen once. Sequenced material: PBMCs. Receptors originate from a woman in her forties or fifties in good health and CMV-seropositive.

This clone has more than one count but fewer than ten. The V and J genes are TRBV19 and TRBJ1-2; D ambiguous. CDR3 length: 21 residues. Germline CDR1 LNHDA, CDR2 SQIVND (reference sequence). V was clipped by 4 bases and J by 7 bases, with 37 bases between them. The CDR3 is CASSRPPTQSGVGPYQIGYTF. CDR3 bases: TGTGCCAGTAGTAGACCCCCGACCCAGTCCGGGGTTGGACCCTACCAGATTGGCTACACCTTC.

The genes are TRBV29-1 and TRBJ2-3, with no clear D. CDR1 is SQVTM, CDR2 ANQGSEA, per germline. Trimming removed 7 bases at V and 3 bases at J, with 11 bases between. CDR3 length equals 12 residues. The CDR3, as DNA: TGCAGCGGGGCCCGGCTGACAGATACGCAGTATTTT. As protein: CSGARLTDTQYF.

In this sample, this clone turned up a few times. The chain carries TRBV30 and TRBJ2-2; TRBD1 matches at 11 bases. This CDR3 is 16 amino acids long. Per germline, CDR1 GTSNPN and CDR2 SVGIG (reference sequence). J gave up 4 bases and V 2 bases, and 6 bases lay outside the gene matches. This CDR3 is CAWSPGTGGFTGELFF. The CDR3 coding sequence is TGTGCCTGGAGTCCCGGGACAGGGGGTTTCACCGGGGAGCTGTTTTTT.

The chain uses TRBV28 and TRBJ2-2, with TRBD2 matching over 13 bases. This CDR3 is built from 18 residues. Germline loops: CDR1 MDHEN, CDR2 SYDVKM. The V and J ends lost 6 bases and 7 bases, in that order; junction bases with no gene match: 14. Here the CDR3 reads CASSPLPLAGGLIGELFF. For the CDR3, the DNA is TGTGCCAGCAGCCCCCTACCACTAGCGGGGGGGCTCATCGGGGAGCTGTTTTTT.

The rearrangement uses TRBV2 and TRBJ2-5; D not resolved. The V gene's germline CDR1 is SNHLY and CDR2 FYNNEI. The CDR3 is made up of 14 amino acids. V gave up 3 bases and J gave up 0 bases, with 8 bases separating them. CDR3 coding DNA: TGTGCCAGCAGTGATACCAGATACCAAGAGACCCAGTACTTC. Its translation is CASSDTRYQETQYF.

The V gene is TRBV11-1, the J gene TRBJ1-6, with 8 bases matching TRBD1. J gave up 10 bases and V 2 bases, and 13 bases lay outside the gene matches. The V gene's germline CDR1 is SGHAT and CDR2 FQDESV (reference sequence). The CDR3 sequence is 17 residues long. The CDR3 spells CASSLWGADRGRSPLHF. The CDR3 DNA follows: TGTGCCAGCAGCTTATGGGGGGCCGACAGGGGAAGATCACCCCTCCACTTT.

The V gene is TRBV30, the J gene TRBJ2-5; D not resolved. Between the trimmed V and J ends, which lost 5 bases and 5 bases, there was a span of 9 bases. From germline, CDR1 is GTSNPN and CDR2 SVGIG (reference sequence). The CDR3 covers 11 residues. The CDR3 sequence is CAWALSETQYF. The CDR3 bases are TGTGCCTGGGCACTCTCGGAGACCCAGTACTTC.

The chain employs TRBV11-3 and TRBJ2-2; D is uncertain. This CDR3 has 13 residues. The germline V gene encodes CDR1 SGHNT and CDR2 YENEEA. V lost 4 bases, J lost 5 bases, and 8 bases lay in between. The CDR3 nucleotides are TGTGCCAGCAGCTCCTCGCGGACCGGGGAGCTGTTTTTT. Amino acids: CASSSSRTGELFF. The whole variable domain, remainder taken from reference TRBV11-3 and TRBJ2-2, is EAGVVQSPRYKIIEKKQPVAFWCNPISGHNTLYWYLQNLGQGPELLIRYENEEAVDDSQLPKDRFSAERLKGVDSTLKIQPAELGDSAVYLCASSSSRTGELFFGEGSRLTVL.

This rearrangement joins TRBV29-1 to TRBJ2-7; TRBD2 matches 9 bases. Losses at the gene ends were 2 bases for V and 2 bases for J; bases not matched to a gene: 7. CDR3 length: 15 residues. CDR1 and CDR2 (germline): SQVTM, ANQGSEA. The CDR3, as DNA: TGCAGCGTTGAAAAGGGGACTAGCTCCACCTACGAGCAGTACTTC. This translates into CSVEKGTSSTYEQYF.

V is TRBV7-2 and J is TRBJ1-2, with 8 nucleotides matching TRBD1. The CDR3 is 15 residues long. The ends lost 0 bases at V and 4 bases at J; junction bases unmatched: 4. The germline gives CDR1 SGHTA, CDR2 FQGNSA. The CDR3 here is CASSLAGGQAYGYTF. In DNA, the CDR3 is TGTGCCAGCAGCTTAGCGGGGGGACAGGCCTATGGCTACACCTTC.

This clone came up a few times. The chain carries TRBV5-4 and TRBJ1-4; TRBD1 agrees at 7 bases. CDR1 is SGHNT and CDR2 is YYREEE in the germline V gene (reference sequence). The CDR3 totals 16 residues. V dropped 4 bases and J dropped 6; count of bases not matched to a gene: 12. The CDR3 DNA follows: TGTGCCAGCAGCCGCCGGGACGGGACAGAGTATGAAAAACTGTTTTTT. As protein: CASSRRDGTEYEKLFF. Combining the CDR3 with reference TRBV5-4 and TRBJ1-4 gives the whole variable domain ETGVTQSPTHLIKTRGQQVTLRCSSQSGHNTVSWYQQALGQGPQFIFQYYREEENGRGNFPPRFSGLQFPNYSSELNVNALELDDSALYLCASSRRDGTEYEKLFFGSGTQLSVL.

This rearrangement joins TRBV7-2 to TRBJ1-1; D is unclear. Germline CDR1 is SGHTA and CDR2 is FQGNSA. Trimming removed 3 bases from V and 1 base from J, with 6 bases in between. The CDR3 covers 13 residues. CDR3 coding DNA: TGTGCCAGCAGCTTCGCAGAGAACACTGAAGCTTTCTTT. This sequence encodes CASSFAENTEAFF. The entire variable domain, with the rest obtained from reference TRBV7-2 and TRBJ1-1, is as follows: GAGVSQSPSNKVTEKGKDVELRCDPISGHTALYWYRQSLGQGLEFLIYFQGNSAPDKSGLPSDRFSAERTGGSVSTLTIQRTQQEDSAVYLCASSFAENTEAFFGQGTRLTVV.

This rearrangement joins TRBV5-1 to TRBJ1-6; D remains unclear. Germline CDR1 and CDR2: SGHRS and YFSETQ. The CDR3 loop spans 14 amino acids. Trimming removed 4 bases at V and 8 bases at J, with 13 bases between. The CDR3 is CASSTDPRDSPLHF. In DNA form, the CDR3 reads TGCGCCAGCAGCACGGACCCGAGGGATTCACCCCTCCACTTT.

The chain links TRBV28 to TRBJ1-2; D gene uncertain. The CDR3 covers 13 residues. With 6 bases removed from V and 2 bases from J, the gap between germline ends came to 10 bases. Germline V CDR1 and CDR2: MDHEN, SYDVKM. CDR3 sequence (DNA): TGTGCCAGCAGCATAGCGGGAAACTATGGCTACACCTTC. This sequence encodes CASSIAGNYGYTF.

This clone was picked up one time. The V call is TRBV7-2, the J call TRBJ1-5; TRBD1 matches 7 bases. Germline V gene sequence: CDR1 SGHTA, CDR2 FQGNSA. The CDR3 runs 15 residues. Germline trimming cut 5 bases from V and 6 bases from J; bases unmatched to any gene: 10. CDR3 in DNA: TGTGCCAGCAGCGCCCACCCACAGGGGACTCAGCCCCAGCATTTT. Its protein is CASSAHPQGTQPQHF.

V gene TRBV9 combines with J gene TRBJ2-3, with 9 bases identical to TRBD2. The CDR3 loop spans 15 amino acids. The germline V gene has CDR1 SGDLS and CDR2 YYNGEE. After removal of 1 base from V and 2 bases from J, the junction contained 2 bases not matched to a gene. The CDR3: CASSVSGGTTDTQYF. The CDR3 nucleotides are TGTGCCAGCAGCGTAAGCGGGGGGACCACAGATACGCAGTATTTT.

This chain connects TRBV7-2 to TRBJ1-3; no clear D. This CDR3 has 13 residues. The germline V and J ends were trimmed by 1 base and 3 bases, with 4 bases remaining between them. Germline assignment: CDR1 SGHTA and CDR2 FQGNSA. The CDR3 DNA reads TGTGCCAGCAGCTTAGAGCTTGGAAACACCATATATTTT. Amino acid sequence: CASSLELGNTIYF.

The chain links TRBV6-1 to TRBJ1-2; possibly TRBD1 for D (5 bases). This CDR3 spans 14 amino acids. Trimming removed 6 bases from V and 3 bases from J, with 14 bases in between. CDR1 is MNHNS and CDR2 is SASEGT in the germline V gene. The chain's CDR3 is CASRGRGGDYGYTF. The CDR3 DNA sequence: TGTGCCAGCAGGGGGAGGGGCGGGGACTATGGCTACACCTTC.

This clone occurred a few times. The rearrangement uses TRBV28 and TRBJ1-5, with 7 bases matching TRBD1. CDR3 length: 15 amino acids. V gave up 7 bases and J gave up 2 bases; unmatched junction bases: 8. Germline V gives CDR1 MDHEN, CDR2 SYDVKM. The DNA of the CDR3 is TGTGCCAGCACCCTACAGGGGTCTGGCAATCAGCCCCAGCATTTT. Translating gives CASTLQGSGNQPQHF.

As for this clone: In the same sample, other DNA sequences code for this CDR3. The CDR3: CASSLGTGEGNTIYF. The CDR3 coding sequence is TGTGCCAGCAGCTTGGGGACAGGGGAAGGAAACACCATATATTTT. This chain uses TRBV5-4 with TRBJ1-3; 9 positions match TRBD1. The V gene's germline CDR1 is SGHNT and CDR2 YYREEE (reference sequence). V lost 0 bases and J lost 4; bases outside the gene matches: 2. There are 15 residues in the CDR3.

This clone came up once. The rearrangement uses TRBV5-6 and TRBJ2-2; D not resolved. CDR1 SGHDT and CDR2 YYEEEE come from the germline V gene. Trimming left V 2 bases short and J 7 bases short, with 15 bases between. There are 15 residues in the CDR3. CDR3 nucleotide sequence: TGTGCCAGCAGCTTCCGGCCTTACCTAGGCGGGGAGCTGTTTTTT. It specifies CASSFRPYLGGELFF.

Comment on this clone: The same CDR3 can be traced to other DNA sequences in this sample. The chain uses TRBV5-4 and TRBJ2-5, with a weak D call TRBD2 (6 bases). This CDR3 comprises 13 residues. V was pared by 4 bases and J by 5 bases, with 12 bases between. Germline V CDR1 and CDR2: SGHNT, YYREEE (reference sequence). In DNA form, the CDR3 reads TGTGCCAGCAGCGCTCCCGGAGGGGAGACCCAGTACTTC. This translates into CASSAPGGETQYF.

V usage is TRBV5-1 and J usage is TRBJ2-1; tentatively, D is TRBD2 (5 bases). Germline CDR1 SGHRS, CDR2 YFSETQ. This CDR3 contains 14 residues. V was clipped by 0 bases and J by 2 bases, with 6 bases between them. As DNA, the CDR3 is TGCGCCAGCAGCTTGGACGGGACCTACAATGAGCAGTTCTTC. It encodes CASSLDGTYNEQFF.

This clone was recorded only once. The rearrangement joins TRBV27 to TRBJ2-7; TRBD2 matches 9 bases. The CDR3 extends over 14 amino acids. Germline lookup yields CDR1 MNHEY and CDR2 SMNVEV (reference sequence). Trimming at V came to 7 bases and at J to 3 bases, leaving 7 bases not matched to a gene. CDR3 nucleotide sequence: TGTGCCAGCACTCTGCGGCGGGGGGGCTACGAGCAGTACTTC. As protein: CASTLRRGGYEQYF.

This chain links TRBV7-3 with TRBJ1-5; D possibly corresponds to TRBD1 (5 bases). The CDR3 contains 16 residues. Between the trimmed V and J ends, which lost 5 bases and 0 bases, there was a span of 14 bases. The V gene's germline CDR1 is SGHTA and CDR2 FQGTGA. CDR3 loop: CASSLWTRYSNQPQHF. In DNA form, the CDR3 reads TGTGCCAGCAGCCTCTGGACACGTTATAGCAATCAGCCCCAGCATTTT.

The genes are TRBV10-3 and TRBJ2-5; D is unclear. There are 14 residues in the CDR3. In germline, CDR1 is ENHRY, CDR2 SYGVKD. The V end lost 7 bases, the J end lost 11 bases, and 23 bases lay between the germline ends. CDR3 DNA sequence: TGTGCCATCAACCCCGGTGGTGACACCCTCCAGCAGTACTTC. It specifies CAINPGGDTLQQYF.

The rearrangement uses TRBV5-1 and TRBJ2-3; D might be TRBD1 (7 bases). Germline V lookup: CDR1 SGHRS, CDR2 YFSETQ. Trimming left V 2 bases short and J 5 bases short, with 15 bases between. CDR3 length: 15 amino acids. This chain's CDR3 is CASSFGAGGQDTQYF. CDR3 nucleotides: TGCGCCAGCAGCTTTGGGGCAGGGGGGCAAGATACGCAGTATTTT.

This clone was counted once. This sequence joins TRBV7-9 and TRBJ1-2; TRBD1 agrees at 8 bases. Germline V gene sequence: CDR1 SEHNR, CDR2 FQNEAQ (reference sequence). J lost 7 bases, V lost 1 base, and 5 bases had no gene match. The CDR3 spans 14 residues. The CDR3 sequence is CASSLEGRGLGYTF. CDR3 coding DNA: TGTGCCAGCAGCTTAGAGGGCAGGGGGCTTGGCTACACCTTC.

J is TRBJ2-5 and V is TRBV30; TRBD2 agrees at 11 bases. CDR3 length: 14 residues. CDR1 is GTSNPN, CDR2 SVGIG, per germline (reference sequence). Trimming removed 4 bases from V and 5 bases from J; junction bases left unmatched: 6. As DNA, the CDR3 is TGTGCCTGGAAACTAGCGGGGGCGAGGGAGACCCAGTACTTC. It yields the protein CAWKLAGARETQYF.

This chain joins TRBV7-9 and TRBJ1-2; D is undetermined. The CDR3 is 14 residues long. Between the trimmed V and J ends, which lost 3 bases and 4 bases, there was a span of 12 bases. Germline V CDR1 and CDR2: SEHNR, FQNEAQ (reference sequence). The CDR3 DNA is TGTGCCAGCAGCTTTACGGGGAATGGCTATGGCTACACCTTC. Encoded protein: CASSFTGNGYGYTF.

This clone turned up a few times. The chain uses TRBV7-9 and TRBJ1-2; weak D call: TRBD1 (6 bases). CDR1 is SEHNR, CDR2 FQNEAQ, per germline (reference sequence). V gave up 7 bases and J gave up 6 bases, with 18 bases separating them. The CDR3 has 14 residues. The CDR3 DNA follows: TGTGCCAGCACCAGCGGGGGGGGGCAGGATGGCTACACCTTC. As protein: CASTSGGGQDGYTF.

This sequence joins TRBV11-3 and TRBJ2-1, with 7 bases lining up with TRBD1. Germline-derived CDR1 and CDR2 are SGHNT and YENEEA. This CDR3 has 15 amino acids. Unmatched junction bases numbered 7, after V lost 5 bases and J lost 3 bases. The CDR3 protein is CASSPGQENYNEQFF. The CDR3 bases are TGTGCCAGCAGCCCCGGACAGGAAAACTACAATGAGCAGTTCTTC.